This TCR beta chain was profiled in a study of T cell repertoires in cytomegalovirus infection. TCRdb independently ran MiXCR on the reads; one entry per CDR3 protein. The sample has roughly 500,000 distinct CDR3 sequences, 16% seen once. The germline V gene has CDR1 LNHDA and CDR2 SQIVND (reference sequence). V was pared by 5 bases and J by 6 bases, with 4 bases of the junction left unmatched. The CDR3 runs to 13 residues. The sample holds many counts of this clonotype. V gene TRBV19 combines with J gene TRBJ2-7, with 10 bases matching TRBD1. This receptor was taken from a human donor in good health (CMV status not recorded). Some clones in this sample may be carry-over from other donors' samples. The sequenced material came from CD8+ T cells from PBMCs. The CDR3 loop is CASSYGTGVEQYF. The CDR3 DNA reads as TGTGCCAGTAGTTACGGGACAGGGGTCGAGCAGTACTTC.